The rows below give T cell receptor beta chains drawn from one sample of a study of T cells after yellow fever vaccination. In TCRdb, the 5' RACE reads were re-called with MiXCR into one record per CDR3 protein. The sample includes about 260,000 distinct CDR3 sequences, over 10% of them seen just once. The starting material was CD4+ T cells sorted from PBMCs, obtained 45 days after the yellow fever booster vaccination. These receptors were taken from a man aged 30 to 45 who received the YFV17D yellow fever vaccine. The CDR3 runs from the conserved cysteine through the conserved F or W. The D gene is left open where the match is weak. Size values are once, few and many counts, or a class for expanded clones, and some rows have none.

D gene: NA
clone size: few
V gene: TRBV20-1
J gene: TRBJ2-1
CDR3 DNA: TGCAGTGCTAGAGACCCCGGTGGGCGGAGGAGCTCCTACAATGAGCAGTTCTTC
CDR3 protein: CSARDPGGRRSSYNEQFF

D gene: TRBD2
clone size: NA
V gene: TRBV23-1
J gene: TRBJ2-7
CDR3 DNA: TGCGCCAGCAGTCAATCGTGGGGGCCTAGCGGGACTAGCTCCTACGAGCAGTACTTC
CDR3 protein: CASSQSWGPSGTSSYEQYF

D gene: NA
clone size: NA
V gene: TRBV12-5
J gene: TRBJ2-5
CDR3 DNA: TGTGCTAGTGGTTTGTTTAATGTGGCCACCCGGGACGGCCAAGAGACCCAGTACTTC
CDR3 protein: CASGLFNVATRDGQETQYF

D gene: NA
clone size: NA
V gene: TRBV6-2/TRBV6-3
J gene: TRBJ2-3
CDR3 DNA: TGTGCCAGCAGTTACTGGCAGTCCGATGGGCAGTATTTT
CDR3 protein: CASSYWQSDGQYF

D gene: NA
clone size: NA
V gene: TRBV5-1
J gene: TRBJ1-1
CDR3 DNA: TGCGCCAGCAGCTCGCCTCGGGTAGGACGGAGAGACACTGAAGCTTTCTTT
CDR3 protein: CASSSPRVGRRDTEAFF

D gene: TRBD2
clone size: few
V gene: TRBV6-1
J gene: TRBJ2-2
CDR3 DNA: TGTGCCAGCAGCCGTAGCGGGAGCGACACCGGGGAGCTGTTTTTT
CDR3 protein: CASSRSGSDTGELFF

D gene: NA
clone size: many
V gene: TRBV7-2
J gene: TRBJ2-1
CDR3 DNA: TGTGCCAGCACCCCCGGGACTGCCAATGAGCAGTTCTTC
CDR3 protein: CASTPGTANEQFF

D gene: TRBD2
clone size: few
V gene: TRBV3-1
J gene: TRBJ2-1
CDR3 DNA: TGTGCCAGCAGCCACCTCCAGGGAGGGGTCTACAATGAGCAGTTCTTC
CDR3 protein: CASSHLQGGVYNEQFF

D gene: TRBD2
clone size: NA
V gene: TRBV5-1
J gene: TRBJ2-1
CDR3 DNA: TGCGCCAGCAGCGCCACTACTAGCGGACTTTACAATGAGCAGTTCTTC
CDR3 protein: CASSATTSGLYNEQFF

D gene: NA
clone size: NA
V gene: TRBV12-3/TRBV12-4
J gene: TRBJ2-7
CDR3 DNA: TGTGCCAGCAGTTTAGCTGTGACAGCCTACGAGCAGTACTTC
CDR3 protein: CASSLAVTAYEQYF

D gene: TRBD1
clone size: few
V gene: TRBV10-3
J gene: TRBJ2-7
CDR3 DNA: TGTGCCATAGAGGACAGGGAAAACTACGAGCAGTACTTC
CDR3 protein: CAIEDRENYEQYF

D gene: TRBD1
clone size: NA
V gene: TRBV20-1
J gene: TRBJ2-1
CDR3 DNA: TGCAGTGCTAGAGTGGGGGACAGGGGGTATGAGCAGTTCTTC
CDR3 protein: CSARVGDRGYEQFF

D gene: NA
clone size: NA
V gene: TRBV10-2
J gene: TRBJ2-3
CDR3 DNA: TGCGCCAGCAGAATCAGGTTATTCACAGATACGCAGTATTTT
CDR3 protein: CASRIRLFTDTQYF

D gene: NA
clone size: many
V gene: TRBV7-2
J gene: TRBJ2-7
CDR3 DNA: TGTGCCAGCAGCTTCTTCGACAGGAACTACGAGCAGTACTTC
CDR3 protein: CASSFFDRNYEQYF

D gene: TRBD1
clone size: few
V gene: TRBV7-9
J gene: TRBJ1-1
CDR3 DNA: TGTGCCAGCAGCGACAAGGTGGACAGGCTGAACACTGAAGCTTTCTTT
CDR3 protein: CASSDKVDRLNTEAFF

D gene: NA
clone size: NA
V gene: TRBV5-8
J gene: TRBJ1-5
CDR3 DNA: TGTGCCAGCAGCCCCAGAGTCCCCCCGACTCGGCCCCAGCATTTT
CDR3 protein: CASSPRVPPTRPQHF

D gene: TRBD2
clone size: many
V gene: TRBV29-1
J gene: TRBJ2-7
CDR3 DNA: TGCAGCGTGAAGAGTAGCGGGAGGGGAACCTACGAGCAGTACTTC
CDR3 protein: CSVKSSGRGTYEQYF

D gene: NA
clone size: few
V gene: TRBV20-1
J gene: TRBJ2-5
CDR3 DNA: TGCAGTGCAATCGCGGTGAAAGAGACCCAGTACTTC
CDR3 protein: CSAIAVKETQYF

D gene: NA
clone size: NA
V gene: TRBV4-3
J gene: TRBJ2-2
CDR3 DNA: TGCGCCAGCAGCCAAGACTGGACAGTAGCGAACACCGGGGAGCTGTTTTTT
CDR3 protein: CASSQDWTVANTGELFF

D gene: TRBD1
clone size: NA
V gene: TRBV7-6
J gene: TRBJ2-2
CDR3 DNA: TGTGCCAGCAGCTTGGGACAGACCACCGGGGAGCTGTTTTTT
CDR3 protein: CASSLGQTTGELFF

D gene: TRBD1
clone size: few
V gene: TRBV20-1
J gene: TRBJ1-2
CDR3 DNA: TGCAGTGCAACCGGGACAGGGGGCTTGGGCTACACCTTC
CDR3 protein: CSATGTGGLGYTF

D gene: NA
clone size: NA
V gene: TRBV5-1
J gene: TRBJ2-6
CDR3 DNA: TGCGCCAGCAGCTTGGAGGGGACCGGGGCCAACGTCCTGACTTTC
CDR3 protein: CASSLEGTGANVLTF

D gene: TRBD1
clone size: NA
V gene: TRBV5-1
J gene: TRBJ1-2
CDR3 DNA: TGCGCCAGCAGGGAACCTTCGACAGGGGGCGGCTACACCTTC
CDR3 protein: CASREPSTGGGYTF

D gene: NA
clone size: NA
V gene: TRBV29-1
J gene: TRBJ2-7
CDR3 DNA: TGCAGCGTGGGGTGGGGCACCTACGAGCAGTACTTC
CDR3 protein: CSVGWGTYEQYF

D gene: NA
clone size: NA
V gene: TRBV27
J gene: TRBJ1-2
CDR3 DNA: TGTGCCAGCAGTTTACCAGGAGGTGGCTACACCTTC
CDR3 protein: CASSLPGGGYTF

D gene: NA
clone size: NA
V gene: TRBV21-1
J gene: TRBJ2-7
CDR3 DNA: TGTGCCAGCAGGACGCGGGGTAGTGAGTACTTC
CDR3 protein: CASRTRGSEYF

D gene: TRBD2
clone size: few
V gene: TRBV6-5
J gene: TRBJ2-2
CDR3 DNA: TGTGCCAGCAGCGGTCCGGGACTAGTAGCCGGGGAGCTGTTTTTT
CDR3 protein: CASSGPGLVAGELFF

D gene: NA
clone size: NA
V gene: TRBV10-3
J gene: TRBJ2-1
CDR3 DNA: TGTGCCATGGGAGGGGGATGGAATGAGCAGTTCTTC
CDR3 protein: CAMGGGWNEQFF

D gene: NA
clone size: few
V gene: TRBV20-1
J gene: TRBJ2-5
CDR3 DNA: TGCAGTGCCCCAGAACCAATGAGGGAGACCCAGTACTTC
CDR3 protein: CSAPEPMRETQYF

D gene: NA
clone size: NA
V gene: TRBV12-3/TRBV12-4
J gene: TRBJ2-3
CDR3 DNA: TGTGCCAGCAGTTCCGCTCTGGAGACAAAGAAAGGCACAGATACGCAGTATTTT
CDR3 protein: CASSSALETKKGTDTQYF

D gene: NA
clone size: few
V gene: TRBV29-1
J gene: TRBJ1-4
CDR3 DNA: TGCAGCGTTTCTACGGCAACTAATGAAAAACTGTTTTTT
CDR3 protein: CSVSTATNEKLFF

D gene: TRBD1
clone size: many
V gene: TRBV4-1
J gene: TRBJ2-1
CDR3 DNA: TGCGCCAGCAGCCAAGCCAGGGGGCGCGGTATGGATGAGCAGTTCTTC
CDR3 protein: CASSQARGRGMDEQFF

D gene: NA
clone size: NA
V gene: TRBV20-1
J gene: TRBJ2-1
CDR3 DNA: TGCAGTGCTACGGACCGGGGTCTCAATGAGCAGTTCTTC
CDR3 protein: CSATDRGLNEQFF

D gene: NA
clone size: many
V gene: TRBV7-9
J gene: TRBJ2-2
CDR3 DNA: TGTGCCAGCCCGTCTTTACAGGAGAACACCGGGGAGCTGTTTTTT
CDR3 protein: CASPSLQENTGELFF

D gene: NA
clone size: NA
V gene: TRBV25-1
J gene: TRBJ1-1
CDR3 DNA: TGTGCCAGCAGTTCACCTGGCGGGTTGAACACTGAAGCTTTCTTT
CDR3 protein: CASSSPGGLNTEAFF

D gene: TRBD2
clone size: many
V gene: TRBV24-1
J gene: TRBJ2-1
CDR3 DNA: TGTGCCACCAGTGATGGCGGGGGGATGATCACGAAGAATGAGCAGTTCTTC
CDR3 protein: CATSDGGGMITKNEQFF

D gene: NA
clone size: NA
V gene: TRBV5-1
J gene: TRBJ2-3
CDR3 DNA: TGCGCCAGCAGATTGGCTTCGCCCCGGATAGATACGCAGTATTTT
CDR3 protein: CASRLASPRIDTQYF

D gene: TRBD2
clone size: few
V gene: TRBV28
J gene: TRBJ2-3
CDR3 DNA: TGTGCCAGCAGTTTATCGGGCGGGAGATCAGATACGCAGTATTTT
CDR3 protein: CASSLSGGRSDTQYF

D gene: TRBD1
clone size: NA
V gene: TRBV27
J gene: TRBJ2-3
CDR3 DNA: TGTGCCAGCAGCGGGCGAGGGGGCTGGACAGATACGCAGTATTTT
CDR3 protein: CASSGRGGWTDTQYF

D gene: NA
clone size: NA
V gene: TRBV6-5
J gene: TRBJ1-1
CDR3 DNA: TGTGCCAGCAGTTACAGTGAGGGAAACACTGAAGCTTTCTTT
CDR3 protein: CASSYSEGNTEAFF

D gene: TRBD2
clone size: many
V gene: TRBV20-1
J gene: TRBJ2-1
CDR3 DNA: TGCAGTGCACCTAGCGGGTCACGAAATGAGCAGTTCTTC
CDR3 protein: CSAPSGSRNEQFF

D gene: NA
clone size: NA
V gene: TRBV5-1
J gene: TRBJ2-1
CDR3 DNA: TGCGCCAGCAGCACACAAGATAGCCCCTACAATGAGCAGTTCTTC
CDR3 protein: CASSTQDSPYNEQFF

D gene: NA
clone size: NA
V gene: TRBV7-2
J gene: TRBJ2-2
CDR3 DNA: TGTGCCAGCAGCAGGACTGGGGTCGGGGAGCTGTTTTTT
CDR3 protein: CASSRTGVGELFF

D gene: TRBD2
clone size: NA
V gene: TRBV4-2
J gene: TRBJ2-7
CDR3 DNA: TGTGCCAGCAGCCCATTCCTAGCGGGACTAACCTACGAGCAGTACTTC
CDR3 protein: CASSPFLAGLTYEQYF

D gene: TRBD2
clone size: few
V gene: TRBV7-3
J gene: TRBJ2-7
CDR3 DNA: TGTGCCAGCAGCCATGGGGAGGGAGAGCAGTACTTC
CDR3 protein: CASSHGEGEQYF

D gene: TRBD1
clone size: NA
V gene: TRBV2
J gene: TRBJ2-1
CDR3 DNA: TGTGCCAGCAGTCGACAGGGCCCCTACAATGAGCAGTTCTTC
CDR3 protein: CASSRQGPYNEQFF

D gene: TRBD1
clone size: few
V gene: TRBV12-3/TRBV12-4
J gene: TRBJ2-7
CDR3 DNA: TGTGCCAGCAGACAGGGGGCGGGTTACCGCGAGCAGTACTTC
CDR3 protein: CASRQGAGYREQYF

D gene: NA
clone size: many
V gene: TRBV20-1
J gene: TRBJ2-3
CDR3 DNA: TGCAGTGCTAGACAAAATGCGGCTAGCACAGATACGCAGTATTTT
CDR3 protein: CSARQNAASTDTQYF

D gene: TRBD2
clone size: few
V gene: TRBV5-6
J gene: TRBJ2-1
CDR3 DNA: TGTGCCAGCAGCTTAAGGCTGCTAGCGGGAGTCGATGAGCAGTTCTTC
CDR3 protein: CASSLRLLAGVDEQFF

D gene: TRBD2
clone size: NA
V gene: TRBV3-1
J gene: TRBJ2-1
CDR3 DNA: TGTGCCAGCCTAGACGGGACTAGTGATAATGAGCAGTTCTTC
CDR3 protein: CASLDGTSDNEQFF

D gene: NA
clone size: few
V gene: TRBV5-1
J gene: TRBJ2-1
CDR3 DNA: TGCGCCAGCAGCCAGCCCCCACCTTCCCAACCAAGCTCCTACAATGAGCAGTTCTTC
CDR3 protein: CASSQPPPSQPSSYNEQFF

D gene: NA
clone size: NA
V gene: TRBV4-3
J gene: TRBJ2-3
CDR3 DNA: TGCGCCAGCAGCGGCGAGGGCCGCGGAGATACGCAGTATTTT
CDR3 protein: CASSGEGRGDTQYF

D gene: NA
clone size: few
V gene: TRBV6-5
J gene: TRBJ1-2
CDR3 DNA: TGTGCCAGCAGTTCGATTAGGGGGTCTGGCTACACCTTC
CDR3 protein: CASSSIRGSGYTF

D gene: TRBD2
clone size: NA
V gene: TRBV7-8
J gene: TRBJ2-7
CDR3 DNA: TGTGCCAGCAGCGCCTCGGGAGGACAGTACTTC
CDR3 protein: CASSASGGQYF